The rows below give T cell receptor beta chains drawn from one sample of a study of shared clonotypes between healthy human individuals. Clones were read by immunoSEQ multiplex PCR, and TCRdb kept only the in-frame ones, dropping some. The sample gives more than 2,000,000 clones, more than 90% of which show up once; 0.14% is in the top ten. Sample: naive CD4+ T cells sorted from blood. The receptors were sampled from a young man in good health. CDR3s include the opening cysteine and the closing phenylalanine or tryptophan. The D gene is left open where the match is weak. Not all rows give a size; the values are once, few, many and, for expanded clones, a class.

>.|.|TRBJ1-2|TRBV27
CASSSGGYGYTF
TGTGCCAGCAGCTCAGGAGGATATGGCTACACCTTC
>.|.|TRBJ2-3|TRBV6-1
CASRENTVGQYF
TGTGCCAGCAGGGAAAACACGGTCGGGCAGTATTTT
>.|TRBD1|TRBJ1-4|TRBV19
CASSEIRGTGDEKLFF
TGTGCCAGTAGTGAGATACGGGGGACAGGGGATGAAAAACTGTTTTTT
>once|.|TRBJ1-5|TRBV16
CASSPRGGNQPQHF
TGTGCCAGCAGCCCCAGAGGTGGTAATCAGCCCCAGCATTTT
>.|.|TRBJ1-2|TRBV5-1
CASSAGTADTGGGYTF
TGCGCCAGCAGCGCCGGGACGGCTGACACGGGGGGAGGCTACACCTTC
>.|.|TRBJ2-3|TRBV4-1
CASSVIGGAENTQYF
TGCGCCAGCAGCGTCATAGGTGGGGCGGAAAATACGCAGTATTTT
>.|.|TRBJ1-5|TRBV19
CASSVAGFPNQPQHF
TGTGCCAGTAGTGTGGCGGGGTTCCCCAATCAGCCCCAGCATTTT
>.|TRBD2|TRBJ2-1|TRBV4-1
CASSQAGGGTNEQFF
TGCGCCAGCAGCCAAGCCGGCGGGGGAACGAATGAGCAGTTCTTC
>.|.|TRBJ1-1|TRBV7-8
CASSPRLGGAMNTEAFF
TGTGCCAGCAGCCCCCGCCTAGGGGGGGCGATGAACACTGAAGCTTTCTTT
>.|.|TRBJ2-5|TRBV7-9
CASSLLGILETQYF
TGTGCCAGCAGCTTATTAGGGATTTTGGAGACCCAGTACTTC
>.|.|TRBJ1-1|TRBV5-1
CASSLRAGANTEAFF
TGCGCCAGCAGCCTACGGGCAGGGGCGAACACTGAAGCTTTCTTT
>once|TRBD2|TRBJ2-3|TRBV4-2
CASSPRASGGTDTQYF
TGTGCCAGCAGCCCGCGGGCTAGCGGGGGGACAGATACGCAGTATTTT
>once|.|TRBJ2-2|TRBV4-3
CASSQVNLIGELFF
TGCGCCAGCAGCCAAGTAAACTTGATCGGGGAGCTGTTTTTT
>.|.|TRBJ1-4|TRBV7-9
CASSFEGLGEKLFF
TGTGCCAGCAGCTTTGAAGGTCTTGGTGAAAAACTGTTTTTT
>.|.|TRBJ1-6|TRBV6-6
CASSYRRDNSPLHF
TGTGCCAGCAGTTACAGGCGGGATAATTCACCCCTCCACTTT
>.|TRBD1|TRBJ1-4|TRBV7-2
CASSSDRANEKLFF
TGTGCCAGCAGCTCCGACAGGGCTAATGAAAAACTGTTTTTT
>few|.|TRBJ1-6|TRBV28
CASSSGSLNSPLHF
TGTGCCAGCAGTTCTGGCAGCCTTAATTCACCCCTCCACTTT
>.|.|TRBJ1-1|TRBV15
CAAAKQENTEAFF
TGTGCCGCCGCAAAACAGGAGAACACTGAAGCTTTCTTT
>once|TRBD2|TRBJ2-2|TRBV9
CASSVGGGINTGELFF
TGTGCCAGCAGCGTAGGGGGAGGGATCAACACCGGGGAGCTGTTTTTT
>.|.|TRBJ2-5|TRBV2
CASSPEWVQETQYF
TGTGCCAGCAGTCCCGAATGGGTTCAGGAGACCCAGTACTTC
>once|TRBD1|TRBJ2-7|TRBV30
CACGPTGGFAYEQYF
TGTGCCTGTGGACCGACAGGGGGTTTCGCCTACGAGCAGTACTTC
>once|.|TRBJ1-1|TRBV5-1
CASSFEGWDTEAFF
TGCGCCAGCAGCTTCGAGGGCTGGGACACTGAAGCTTTCTTT
>.|.|TRBJ2-7|TRBV5-8
CASSFGQPYEQYF
TGTGCCAGCAGCTTTGGACAGCCCTACGAGCAGTACTTC
>.|TRBD2|TRBJ2-5|TRBV9
CASSSRLAGKETQYF
TGTGCCAGCAGCTCCCGACTAGCGGGGAAAGAGACCCAGTACTTC
>.|.|TRBJ1-1|TRBV5-4
CASSVDRNTEAFF
TGTGCCAGCAGCGTTGACAGAAACACTGAAGCTTTCTTT
>.|.|TRBJ1-2|TRBV15
CATSNRQGDNYGYTF
TGTGCCACCAGCAATCGGCAGGGTGATAACTATGGCTACACCTTC
>.|TRBD2|TRBJ2-7|TRBV6-5
CASSYDRLAGPYEQYF
TGTGCCAGCAGTTACGACCGACTAGCGGGCCCCTACGAGCAGTACTTC
>.|.|TRBJ1-1|TRBV15
CATSRDLVRGGEAFF
TGTGCCACCAGCAGAGATTTAGTCCGCGGGGGTGAAGCTTTCTTT
>.|.|TRBJ1-1|TRBV7-9
CASSLAQRGLDTEAFF
TGTGCCAGCAGCTTAGCGCAGAGAGGGTTGGACACTGAAGCTTTCTTT
>.|TRBD2|TRBJ2-3|TRBV5-6
CASSSSGRRADTQYF
TGTGCCAGCAGCTCTAGCGGGAGGCGGGCAGATACGCAGTATTTT
>once|.|TRBJ2-1|TRBV30
CAWSVGQRAYNEQFF
TGTGCCTGGAGTGTAGGGCAGCGGGCTTACAATGAGCAGTTCTTC
>.|.|TRBJ2-7|TRBV27
CASRLRTDSYEQYF
TGTGCCAGCAGATTGCGGACAGACTCCTACGAGCAGTACTTC
>.|.|TRBJ2-2|TRBV6-1
CASSRDAITGELFF
TGTGCCAGCAGCCGGGACGCGATCACCGGGGAGCTGTTTTTT
>.|TRBD1|TRBJ1-4|TRBV5-5
CASSSAQGAANEKLFF
TGTGCCAGCTCCTCCGCCCAGGGGGCAGCTAATGAAAAACTGTTTTTT
>once|.|TRBJ1-2|TRBV6-1
CASSPSGNNHGYTF
TGTGCCAGCAGTCCCTCGGGGAATAATCATGGCTACACCTTC
>once|TRBD1|TRBJ2-2|TRBV6-5
CASSSQGRATGELFF
TGTGCCAGCAGTTCACAGGGGCGGGCCACCGGGGAGCTGTTTTTT
>.|.|TRBJ2-3|TRBV1
CTSSFIWWRTDTQYF
TGCACCAGCAGCTTTATTTGGTGGCGAACAGATACGCAGTATTTT
>once|TRBD2|TRBJ2-7|TRBV10-3
CAISGFGSGIIPGEQYF
TGTGCCATCAGTGGATTCGGTAGCGGGATTATCCCGGGTGAGCAGTACTTC
>.|.|TRBJ2-1|TRBV4-3
CASSQGTQVKERFF
TGCGCCAGCAGCCAAGGTACGCAGGTAAAGGAGCGGTTCTTC
>.|.|TRBJ1-4|TRBV9
CASSVWAGPPTTNEKLFF
TGTGCCAGCAGCGTTTGGGCAGGGCCCCCTACAACTAATGAAAAACTGTTTTTT
>.|.|TRBJ1-6|TRBV7-9
CASSFQGEAERSPLHF
TGTGCCAGCAGCTTTCAAGGGGAGGCCGAACGGTCACCCCTCCACTTT
>once|TRBD1|TRBJ2-1|TRBV5-1
CASSPGTGGSYRNEQFF
TGCGCCAGCAGCCCCGGGACAGGGGGTTCCTATCGCAATGAGCAGTTCTTC